These 11 T cell receptor beta chains share one sample of origin, sequenced in a study of Graves' ophthalmopathy and Graves' hyperthyroidism. Investigators amplified TCR beta CDR3 regions from RNA transcripts. First-round RT-PCR with HTBI primers preceded a second-round multiplex PCR. TCRdb re-called the multiplex PCR reads through MiXCR, storing one row per CDR3 protein. The table records 650,000 to 800,000 distinct CDR3 sequences, approximately 39% of them present only once. Source material: peripheral blood. These receptors all stem from an adult man with Graves' ophthalmopathy.

This clonotype was detected ten times or more. The chain is built from TRBV5-1 and TRBJ1-2, with 7 bases lining up with TRBD1. The CDR3 length is 15 residues. Trimming at V came to 4 bases and at J to 3 bases, leaving 9 bases not matched to a gene. The germline CDR1 and CDR2 sequences are SGHRS and YFSETQ. CDR3 loop: CASSVTTGLDYGYTF. The DNA of the CDR3 is TGCGCCAGCAGCGTAACGACAGGGTTGGACTATGGCTACACCTTC. Full variable domain (rest looked up from reference TRBV5-1 and TRBJ1-2): KAGVTQTPRYLIKTRGQQVTLSCSPISGHRSVSWYQQTPGQGLQFLFEYFSETQRNKGNFPGRFSGRQFSNSRSEMNVSTLELGDSALYLCASSVTTGLDYGYTFGSGTRLTVV.

The chain has TRBV19 and TRBJ2-6; D ambiguous. V dropped 3 bases and J dropped 2 bases, with 8 bases sitting between them. CDR1 and CDR2 (germline): LNHDA, SQIVND (reference sequence). The CDR3 runs 15 residues. The CDR3: CASSILGTGANVLTF. In nucleotides, the CDR3 is TGTGCCAGTAGTATTTTGGGTACTGGGGCCAACGTCCTGACTTTC.

The V and J genes are TRBV2 and TRBJ2-5, with D perhaps matching TRBD1 (7 bases). Near its end, the DNA agrees better with TRBJ2-7, so the J call may be wrong. The CDR3 spans 14 residues. Germline lookup yields CDR1 SNHLY and CDR2 FYNNEI. The CDR3 protein is CASSDRGAVDEQYF. DNA of the CDR3: TGTGCCAGCAGTGACAGGGGGGCGGTGGACGAGCAGTACTTC.

Many counts were recorded for this clonotype. The gene calls are TRBV19 and TRBJ2-6; 7 bases are a match to TRBD2. This CDR3 has 16 amino acids. CDR1 and CDR2 (germline): LNHDA, SQIVND (reference sequence). The V gene end was trimmed by 7 bases and the J gene end by 0 bases; junction bases not matched to a gene: 6. CDR3 amino acids: CASISSGISGANVLTF. CDR3 DNA sequence: TGTGCCAGTATCTCTAGCGGAATCTCTGGGGCCAACGTCCTGACTTTC.

This clonotype was observed at least ten times. The chain combines TRBV5-1 with TRBJ1-1, with D perhaps TRBD1 (5 bases). The CDR3 sequence is 14 residues long. V was shortened by 1 base and J by 4 bases, with 11 bases between the two germline ends. Germline V gene data show CDR1 as SGHRS and CDR2 as YFSETQ. The CDR3 loop is CASSLTGAGTEAFF. CDR3 DNA: TGCGCCAGCAGCTTGACAGGAGCCGGCACTGAAGCTTTCTTT.

The CDR3 DNA sequence: TGTGCCAGCACCCCATCGTCCAAAGGTACCGGGGAGCTGTTTTTT. It yields the protein CASTPSSKGTGELFF. The V gene is TRBV7-9, the J gene TRBJ2-2; D gene ambiguous. Looked up from germline, CDR1 is SEHNR and CDR2 is FQNEAQ (reference sequence). Trimming cost V 7 bases and J 5 bases, with 17 bases left between them. The CDR3 sequence is 15 residues long. The whole variable domain, remainder taken from reference TRBV7-9 and TRBJ2-2, is DTGVSQNPRHKITKRGQNVTFRCDPISEHNRLYWYRQTLGQGPEFLTYFQNEAQLEKSRLLSDRFSAERPKGSFSTLEIQRTEQGDSAMYLCASTPSSKGTGELFFGEGSRLTVL.

J is TRBJ2-7 and V is TRBV7-3, with 8 bases that match TRBD1. In germline, CDR1 is SGHTA, CDR2 FQGTGA. V was pared by 5 bases and J by 5 bases, with 11 bases of the junction left unmatched. The CDR3 loop spans 15 amino acids. Written as DNA, the CDR3 is TGTGCCAGCAGCCAAGGGGACAGGATGCCAAACGAGCAGTACTTC. Protein: CASSQGDRMPNEQYF.

This clonotype turned up a few times. The J gene is TRBJ2-3, the V gene TRBV7-3, with TRBD2 identical over 7 bases. The CDR3 length is 12 residues. V was pared by 4 bases and J by 5 bases, with 0 bases of the junction left unmatched. The germline V gene has CDR1 SGHTA and CDR2 FQGTGA. The CDR3 region has the DNA TGTGCCAGCAGCTGGGAGGGAGATACGCAGTATTTT. Protein product: CASSWEGDTQYF.

The V and J genes are TRBV7-2 and TRBJ2-1; no clear D gene. With the DNA end fitting TRBJ2-7 better, the J assignment may be wrong. The CDR3 runs 11 residues. Germline assignment: CDR1 SGHTA and CDR2 FQGNSA. CDR3 coding DNA: TGTGCCAGCAGCTCCCTGGACGGGCAGTACTTC. Translating gives CASSSLDGQYF.

This clonotype has at least ten counts. The chain uses TRBV15 and TRBJ2-5, with 8 bases lining up with TRBD2. The V gene's germline CDR1 is LNHNV and CDR2 YYDKDF (reference sequence). This CDR3 has 16 amino acids. V shed 4 bases and J 4 bases; nucleotides not matched to a gene: 11. CDR3 nucleotides: TGTGCCACCAGCACTGAGACCGGGAGGGGTGGAGAGACCCAGTACTTC. It codes for CATSTETGRGGETQYF.

V is TRBV2 and J is TRBJ1-4; no clear D. The CDR3 has 15 amino acids. Per the germline V gene, CDR1 is SNHLY and CDR2 is FYNNEI. Trimming removed 3 bases at V and 3 bases at J, with 11 bases between. CDR3 amino acids: CASSEIGSANEKLFF. The DNA for the CDR3 is TGTGCCAGCAGTGAGATTGGGTCTGCTAATGAAAAACTGTTTTTT.